These 8 T cell receptor beta chains came from one sample sequenced in a study of STAT5B mutations in CD4+ large granular lymphocyte leukemia (dated by TCRdb to the early 2020s). To prepare the library, the immunoSEQ multiplex PCR assay was applied. As stored in TCRdb, this immuneACCESS dataset retains in-frame rearrangements with V and J assigned. A fraction of the clones does not appear; measured against another copy, unresolved V genes explain less than half of the discrepancy, and the remainder lacks a known reason. The sample profile shows some 23,000 clones; 60% to 80% of them were found once. Roughly 9.8% of the sample goes to the ten largest clones. The sample comprised CD4+ T cells from blood buffy coats. Source of these receptors: a human donor in good health.

V is TRBV5-1 and J is TRBJ2-3; 11 bases fit TRBD2. The junction had 11 bases not matched to a gene; V was cut back by 0 bases and J by 5 bases. Germline V gene data show CDR1 as SGHRS and CDR2 as YFSETQ. This CDR3 spans 18 amino acids. The CDR3 DNA is TGCGCCAGCAGCTTGGCCCGCGGGGCTCTAGCGGGAGGAGATACGCAGTATTTT. Protein product: CASSLARGALAGGDTQYF.

As DNA, the CDR3 is TGTGCCAGCAGTTTCTGGGGCTGGGGCGCTTCTGGAAACACCATATATTTT. This gives the protein CASSFWGWGASGNTIYF. The V gene is TRBV28, the J gene TRBJ1-3; TRBD1 might be the D (5 bases). V shed 3 bases and J shed 1 base, with 16 bases lying between them. Germline CDR1 MDHEN, CDR2 SYDVKM. This CDR3 is built from 17 residues.

This clone showed up just once. The genes are TRBV19 and TRBJ2-5, with D possibly called TRBD1 or TRBD2 (5 bases each). The CDR3 loop spans 14 amino acids. V lost 3 bases and J lost 1, with 9 bases in between. The germline gives CDR1 LNHDA, CDR2 SQIVND (reference sequence). Written as DNA, the CDR3 is TGTGCCAGTAGTATGGTTGGGACCCAAGAGACCCAGTACTTC. Amino acid sequence: CASSMVGTQETQYF.

This chain connects TRBV6-5 to TRBJ1-2; maybe TRBD1 (5 bases). Per the germline V gene, CDR1 is MNHEY and CDR2 is SVGAGI. V shed 4 bases and J shed 5 bases, with 17 bases lying between them. This CDR3 has 15 residues. The CDR3 reads CASSSPGPGGYGYTF. The CDR3 nucleotides are TGTGCCAGCAGTTCCCCGGGGCCCGGGGGATATGGCTACACCTTC.

V gene TRBV7-9 combines with J gene TRBJ2-1; 7 nucleotides line up with TRBD2. Germline V gene sequence: CDR1 SEHNR, CDR2 FQNEAQ (reference sequence). The CDR3 contains 13 residues. V dropped 1 base and J dropped 15; count of bases not matched to a gene: 9. CDR3 region: CASSLGEGSIPFF. The CDR3 nucleotides read TGTGCCAGCAGCTTAGGGGAGGGTTCGATCCCGTTCTTC.

The CDR3 region is CASSLGLEMNEQFF. The CDR3 DNA reads as TGCGCCAGCAGCTTGGGGTTAGAAATGAATGAGCAGTTCTTC. This chain joins TRBV5-1 and TRBJ2-1, with no clear D. V shed 0 bases and J shed 7 bases, with 11 bases lying between them. The CDR3 extends over 14 amino acids. CDR1 and CDR2 from the germline V gene are SGHRS and YFSETQ.

The rearrangement joins TRBV7-7 to TRBJ1-6; D gene unclear. The germline gives CDR1 SSHAT, CDR2 FNYEAQ (reference sequence). V lost 3 bases and J lost 0, with 3 bases in between. The CDR3 is 14 amino acids. CDR3 bases: TGTGCCAGCAGCTTTCCCTCCTATAATTCACCCCTCCACTTT. Protein: CASSFPSYNSPLHF.

The gene calls are TRBV7-9 and TRBJ2-7; perhaps D is TRBD1 or TRBD2 (5 bases each). Germline values: CDR1 SEHNR, CDR2 FQNEAQ (reference sequence). With 2 bases removed from V and 1 base from J, the gap between germline ends came to 18 bases. The CDR3 spans 17 residues. The CDR3 is CASSLYRRGSHSYEQYF. Here the CDR3 DNA reads TGTGCCAGCAGCTTATATCGCCGGGGCAGCCATTCCTACGAGCAGTACTTC. The complete variable domain, with remaining parts taken from reference TRBV7-9 and TRBJ2-7, reads DTGVSQNPRHKITKRGQNVTFRCDPISEHNRLYWYRQTLGQGPEFLTYFQNEAQLEKSRLLSDRFSAERPKGSFSTLEIQRTEQGDSAMYLCASSLYRRGSHSYEQYFGPGTRLTVT.